The clone carrying this TCR beta chain has a handful of counts. Antigen unknown. The data are from a study of identical twins. Regarding the study as a whole: Reduced insertions were recorded for abundant cord blood beta clonotypes, with no such pattern in memory repertoires.

One entry per CDR3 protein results from TCRdb running MiXCR on the 5' RACE reads. The data show about 210,000 distinct CDR3 sequences, with less than 9.5% seen just once and about 5.5% held by the top ten. From germline, CDR1 is SGHVS and CDR2 FNYEAQ. The junction had 1 base not matched to a gene; V was cut back by 0 bases and J by 2 bases. The CDR3 length is 15 residues. The clonotype originates from a young woman in good health. Source material: memory (CD45RO+) T cells sorted from blood. This rearrangement joins TRBV7-6 to TRBJ1-3, with TRBD1 matching over 7 bases. Here the CDR3 DNA reads TGTGCCAGCAGCTTAGCGGGACAGACTGGAAACACCATATATTTT. Encoded protein: CASSLAGQTGNTIYF. Complete variable domain (other parts from reference TRBV7-6 and TRBJ1-3): GAGVSQSPRYKVTKRGQDVALRCDPISGHVSLYWYRQALGQGPEFLTYFNYEAQQDKSGLPNDRFSAERPEGSISTLTIQRTEQRDSAMYRCASSLAGQTGNTIYFGEGSWLTVV.